These 29 T cell receptor beta chains were all obtained from the same sample, sequenced in a study of blood T cell repertoires in COVID-19. The protocol was immunoSEQ multiplex PCR, while the TCRdb copy is restricted to in-frame clones and leaves out a portion. The sample holds fewer than 500,000 clones; over 75% are singletons and the top ten take 1% to 1.3%. Sequencing input: PBMCs or T cells enriched from blood (not recorded which). The receptor set was obtained from a man aged 25 to 40 who had recovered from COVID-19.

V usage is TRBV7-2 and J usage is TRBJ2-3; D not certain. The CDR3 is made up of 12 amino acids. V was cut by 5 bases and J by 2 bases, with 5 bases left in between. Germline CDR1 and CDR2: SGHTA and FQGNSA. CDR3 in amino acids: CASSPSTDTQYF. The CDR3 DNA reads TGTGCCAGCAGCCCGTCCACAGATACGCAGTATTTT.

This clone occurred once. This chain uses TRBV29-1 with TRBJ1-1; a weak D match, TRBD1 (6 bases). V was trimmed by 7 bases and J by 1 base, leaving 19 bases between them. In germline, CDR1 is SQVTM, CDR2 ANQGSEA. This CDR3 contains 15 residues. The CDR3 region is CSADHPRTANTEAFF. The DNA of the CDR3 is TGCAGCGCCGACCACCCCAGGACAGCGAACACTGAAGCTTTCTTT.

This chain links TRBV6-1 with TRBJ1-2; 12 nucleotides agree with TRBD1. CDR1 and CDR2 (germline): MNHNS, SASEGT. CDR3 size: 16 residues. Trimming removed 1 base from V and 5 bases from J; junction bases left unmatched: 5. The CDR3 loop reads CASSEVGTGGEYGYTF. The DNA for the CDR3 is TGTGCCAGCAGTGAAGTTGGGACAGGGGGCGAATATGGCTACACCTTC.

The rearrangement uses TRBV24-1 and TRBJ2-1; 10 bases line up with TRBD2. The V gene's germline CDR1 is KGHDR and CDR2 SFDVKD. Losses at the gene ends were 4 bases for V and 8 bases for J; bases not matched to a gene: 10. This CDR3 region has 16 residues. The CDR3 DNA reads as TGTGCCACCAGTGACATGGGACTAGCGAATGTCTATGAGCAGTTCTTC. Protein sequence: CATSDMGLANVYEQFF.

The chain uses TRBV29-1 and TRBJ2-5; D call uncertain. Germline-derived CDR1 and CDR2 are SQVTM and ANQGSEA. The CDR3 runs to 15 residues. Deletions cut 5 bases from V and 1 base from J, with 17 bases between. This chain's CDR3 is CSVRRDQASQETQYF. CDR3 coding DNA: TGCAGCGTTAGGAGAGATCAAGCAAGCCAAGAGACCCAGTACTTC. The whole variable domain, remainder taken from reference TRBV29-1 and TRBJ2-5, is SAVISQKPSRDICQRGTSLTIQCQVDSQVTMMFWYRQQPGQSLTLIATANQGSEATYESGFVIDKFPISRPNLTFSTLTVSNMSPEDSSIYLCSVRRDQASQETQYFGPGTRLLVL.

This chain links TRBV7-9 with TRBJ1-1; a weak D match, TRBD1 (5 bases). The germline V gene encodes CDR1 SEHNR and CDR2 FQNEAQ (reference sequence). Trimming cost V 5 bases and J 1 base, with 14 bases left between them. The CDR3 consists of 15 residues. This CDR3 reads CASSPRGLKNTEAFF. CDR3 coding DNA: TGTGCCAGCAGCCCCCGGGGACTGAAGAACACTGAAGCTTTCTTT.

This sequence joins TRBV7-2 and TRBJ1-2, with 7 nucleotides matching TRBD1. CDR3 size: 14 residues. The V segment lost 5 bases and the J segment 2 bases; nucleotides outside the gene matches: 5. The germline CDR1 and CDR2 sequences are SGHTA and FQGNSA. The CDR3 DNA reads TGTGCCAGCAGCGTAAACAGGGGAAACTATGGCTACACCTTC. This translates into CASSVNRGNYGYTF.

The chain is built from TRBV27 and TRBJ2-1; possible D gene TRBD2, 5 bases. CDR3 length equals 10 residues. Trimming took 11 bases from V and 8 from J, leaving 10 bases between them. Germline-derived CDR1 and CDR2 are MNHEY and SMNVEV (reference sequence). Written as DNA, the CDR3 is TGTGCCGTCGGGATCCATGAGCAGTTCTTC. Translating gives CAVGIHEQFF.

This chain uses TRBV28 with TRBJ1-4; 9 bases agree with TRBD1. This CDR3 comprises 13 residues. The V gene end was trimmed by 7 bases and the J gene end by 7 bases; junction bases not matched to a gene: 4. In germline, CDR1 is MDHEN, CDR2 SYDVKM. The CDR3 region is CASNRDRVEKLFF. DNA of the CDR3: TGTGCCAGCAACCGGGACAGGGTTGAAAAACTGTTTTTT.

The chain links TRBV11-2 to TRBJ2-1; no clear D gene. Trimming removed 7 bases at V and 8 bases at J, with 9 bases between. This CDR3 comprises 11 residues. Germline assignment: CDR1 SGHAT and CDR2 FQNNGV. The CDR3 nucleotides are TGTGCCAGCAAAGCTGAGCATGAGCAGTTCTTC. Translated: CASKAEHEQFF.

This chain uses TRBV11-2 with TRBJ2-2; 7 nucleotides line up with TRBD1. The V segment lost 3 bases and the J segment 5 bases; nucleotides outside the gene matches: 9. The CDR3 contains 16 residues. Per germline, CDR1 SGHAT and CDR2 FQNNGV. DNA for the CDR3: TGTGCCAGCAGCTTTGCTAGGGGGCGAGGAACCGGGGAGCTGTTTTTT. It is translated as CASSFARGRGTGELFF.

V is TRBV7-3 and J is TRBJ1-2; 9 positions agree with TRBD1. The CDR3 covers 14 residues. V lost 5 bases, J lost 6 bases, and 7 bases stayed unmatched. Germline loops: CDR1 SGHTA, CDR2 FQGTGA. This CDR3 is CASSPTGQGHGYTF. The CDR3 DNA reads TGTGCCAGCAGCCCCACGGGACAGGGACATGGCTACACCTTC.

The rearrangement links TRBV23-1 to TRBJ2-7; 7 bases match TRBD1. TRBV23-1 carries the ORF label, with uncertain function. The V gene end was trimmed by 9 bases and the J gene end by 4 bases; junction bases not matched to a gene: 15. The CDR3 sequence is 15 residues long. The CDR3 here is CASTSLKGTEYEQYF. The CDR3 nucleotides are TGCGCCAGTACCTCACTAAAAGGGACAGAATACGAGCAGTACTTC.

J is TRBJ1-5 and V is TRBV30; 10 nucleotides match TRBD1. The J segment lost 9 bases and the V segment lost 1 base, leaving 6 bases of the junction unmatched. The length of the CDR3 is 14 residues. CDR1 and CDR2 from the germline V gene are GTSNPN and SVGIG (reference sequence). The chain's CDR3 is CAWSGTGGFGPQHF. The DNA for the CDR3 is TGTGCCTGGAGTGGGACAGGGGGATTTGGGCCCCAGCATTTT.

This clone was observed a single time. The rearrangement links TRBV3-1 (or the pseudogene TRBV3-2) to TRBJ2-7, with no clear D. Trimming took 1 base from V and 3 from J, leaving 13 bases between them. The germline CDR1 and CDR2 sequences are LGHDT and YNNKEL (reference sequence). The CDR3 has 15 amino acids. For the CDR3, the DNA is TGTGCCAGCAGCCAAGGTGGCGGCCTAAACTACGAGCAGTACTTC. The encoded protein is CASSQGGGLNYEQYF.

This clone has a count of ten or more. The chain has TRBV4-2 and TRBJ2-7; 8 bases map to TRBD1. From germline, CDR1 is LGHNA and CDR2 YNFKEQ. The CDR3 runs 16 residues. The V gene end was trimmed by 0 bases and the J gene end by 3 bases; junction bases not matched to a gene: 7. The CDR3 bases are TGTGCCAGCAGCCAAGAACGAGGACAGGGTCTCTACGAGCAGTACTTC. Protein sequence: CASSQERGQGLYEQYF.

The genes are TRBV5-1 and TRBJ1-4; D perhaps matches TRBD1 (6 bases). This CDR3 comprises 14 residues. The germline V gene has CDR1 SGHRS and CDR2 YFSETQ. Trimming left V 0 bases short and J 5 bases short, with 8 bases between. The chain's CDR3 is CASSLGGHNEKLFF. CDR3 sequence (DNA): TGCGCCAGCAGCTTGGGGGGGCACAATGAAAAACTGTTTTTT.

Note on this clone: A read error may account for a junction end that differs from germline. This rearrangement joins TRBV24-1 to TRBJ2-6, with 11 bases identical to TRBD2. This CDR3 comprises 20 residues. Looked up from germline, CDR1 is KGHDR and CDR2 is SFDVKD. The CDR3 nucleotides read TGTGCCACCAGTGAACCCGTTACTAGCGGGAGTTCTCCCGGGGTCAACGTCCTGACTTTC. Residues: CATSEPVTSGSSPGVNVLTF.

CDR3 sequence (DNA): TGTGCCAGCAGCCCAGCGGGAGAAGAGACCCAGTACTTC. Translated: CASSPAGEETQYF. The gene calls are TRBV7-6 and TRBJ2-5, with 8 bases lining up with TRBD2. The germline gives CDR1 SGHVS, CDR2 FNYEAQ. There are 13 residues in the CDR3. V trimming: 5 bases; J trimming: 3 bases; junction bases outside the gene matches: 2.

This clone was observed a handful of times. The chain recombines TRBV5-1 with TRBJ1-2, with TRBD1 identical over 8 bases. The CDR3 loop spans 16 amino acids. After removal of 3 bases from V and 4 bases from J, the junction contained 11 bases not matched to a gene. Germline lookup yields CDR1 SGHRS and CDR2 YFSETQ. Here the CDR3 DNA reads TGCGCCAGCAGCTCCTTAGGGACAGGTAACATCTATGGCTACACCTTC. This gives the protein CASSSLGTGNIYGYTF.

The chain links TRBV18 to TRBJ2-2; 13 nucleotides align to TRBD2. This CDR3 contains 18 residues. With 4 bases clipped from V and 8 bases from J, the junction kept 13 bases outside the gene matches. The V gene's germline CDR1 is KGHSH and CDR2 LQKENI. For the CDR3, the DNA is TGTGCCAGCTCACTTCAATCAGGAGGACTAGCGGGAGCTGGGGAGCTGTTTTTT. As protein: CASSLQSGGLAGAGELFF.

This sequence joins TRBV4-2 and TRBJ2-7; unclear D gene. V was pared by 6 bases and J by 4 bases, with 13 bases between. The CDR3 has 13 amino acids. Germline CDR1 is LGHNA and CDR2 is YNFKEQ. CDR3 loop: CASSLELSYEQYF. CDR3 in DNA: TGTGCCAGCAGTCTGGAGCTCTCGTACGAGCAGTACTTC.

This rearrangement joins TRBV10-3 to TRBJ1-5; D gene uncertain. The CDR3 consists of 14 residues. Germline V lookup: CDR1 ENHRY, CDR2 SYGVKD. V dropped 10 bases and J dropped 2 bases, with 15 bases sitting between them. The CDR3 bases are TGTGCCACCCAGACCCCAGGCGGCAATCAGCCCCAGCATTTT. Its protein product is CATQTPGGNQPQHF.

This clone was counted ten times or more. This rearrangement joins TRBV28 to TRBJ1-5; 8 bases fit TRBD1. Looked up from germline, CDR1 is MDHEN and CDR2 is SYDVKM. The CDR3 runs to 15 residues. The trim removed 4 bases at V and 7 bases at J, leaving 9 bases unmatched. This CDR3 reads CASSSSGTGYQPQHF. CDR3 nucleotides: TGTGCCAGCAGTTCCTCCGGGACAGGATACCAGCCCCAGCATTTT.

The gene calls are TRBV2 and TRBJ2-7; TRBD2 agrees at 13 bases. Germline V gene lookup returns CDR1 SNHLY and CDR2 FYNNEI. V lost 7 bases to trimming and J lost 2 bases; unmatched junction nucleotides: 8. The CDR3 sequence is 16 residues long. The CDR3 DNA follows: TGTGCCAGCACCCAACGGGGACTAGCGGGACCCTACGAGCAGTACTTC. It translates to CASTQRGLAGPYEQYF.

This sequence joins TRBV30 and TRBJ1-6; the D is unclear. The CDR3 contains 11 residues. Germline CDR1 and CDR2: GTSNPN and SVGIG (reference sequence). V was trimmed by 3 bases and J by 7 bases, leaving 4 bases between them. DNA for the CDR3: TGTGCCTGGAGCGTGAATTCACCCCTCCACTTT. Translating it yields CAWSVNSPLHF.

The CDR3 reads CASSSGQGATGNTIYF. The CDR3 nucleotides are TGTGCCAGCAGTTCAGGACAGGGGGCAACTGGAAACACCATATATTTT. The V gene is TRBV6-5, the J gene TRBJ1-3, with TRBD1 matching over 11 bases. This CDR3 is built from 16 residues. Trimming at V came to 4 bases and at J to 2 bases, leaving 4 bases not matched to a gene. Per germline, CDR1 MNHEY and CDR2 SVGAGI.

V is TRBV27 and J is TRBJ2-5, with 9 bases lining up with TRBD2. The CDR3 has 16 amino acids. The V gene end was trimmed by 6 bases and the J gene end by 2 bases; junction bases not matched to a gene: 10. Germline loops: CDR1 MNHEY, CDR2 SMNVEV (reference sequence). The CDR3 loop reads CASRAGGLAPQETQYF. CDR3 DNA: TGTGCCAGCAGGGCGGGGGGGCTAGCCCCACAAGAGACCCAGTACTTC.

The chain carries TRBV29-1 and TRBJ1-5, with 12 nucleotides matching TRBD1. This CDR3 has 15 amino acids. V was clipped by 6 bases and J by 3 bases; unmatched bases: 6. Germline CDR1 and CDR2: SQVTM and ANQGSEA. This chain's CDR3 is CSVAGTGGDNQPQHF. CDR3 bases: TGCAGCGTAGCCGGGACAGGGGGCGACAATCAGCCCCAGCATTTT.